Following are 21 T cell receptor beta chains from one sample sequenced in a study of blood T cell repertoires in COVID-19. Profiled with immunoSEQ multiplex PCR; TCRdb holds only in-frame clones, not every one. Counted here are some 74,000 clones, 83% occurring once; the ten biggest clones make up around 41%. Sequenced: peripheral blood. The receptors were sampled from a man older than 75 with acute or convalescent COVID-19.

The gene calls are TRBV11-2 and TRBJ2-6; 7 positions match TRBD1. With V trimmed by 6 bases and J by 0 bases, 11 bases remained unmatched. The CDR3 sequence is 18 residues long. Germline values: CDR1 SGHAT, CDR2 FQNNGV. CDR3 bases: TGTGCCAGCAGTAAGGACAGGTCCCAGGGCTCTGGGGCCAACGTCCTGACTTTC. Its protein product is CASSKDRSQGSGANVLTF.

The V gene is TRBV7-2, the J gene TRBJ2-2; 8 positions match TRBD1. V trimming: 5 bases; J trimming: 1 base; junction bases outside the gene matches: 3. The CDR3 has 15 amino acids. Germline lookup yields CDR1 SGHTA and CDR2 FQGNSA. As DNA, the CDR3 is TGTGCCAGCAGCGTGGGGACAGGGAACACCGGGGAGCTGTTTTTT. Protein product: CASSVGTGNTGELFF.

This chain's CDR3 is CATSMGGVPGTGELFF. In nucleotides, the CDR3 is TGTGCCACCTCTATGGGGGGGGTCCCGGGCACCGGGGAGCTGTTTTTT. The chain has TRBV19 and TRBJ2-2; 7 nucleotides line up with TRBD2. The V gene's germline CDR1 is LNHDA and CDR2 SQIVND (reference sequence). The CDR3 has 16 amino acids. The J segment lost 4 bases and the V segment lost 10 bases, leaving 15 bases of the junction unmatched.

The rearrangement joins TRBV6-5 to TRBJ1-4; 8 bases align to TRBD1. Per germline, CDR1 MNHEY and CDR2 SVGAGI. The J segment lost 8 bases and the V segment lost 2 bases, leaving 4 bases of the junction unmatched. The CDR3 runs 14 residues. The CDR3 loop reads CASSYDRGGEKLFF. The CDR3 DNA follows: TGTGCCAGCAGTTACGACAGGGGAGGGGAAAAACTGTTTTTT.

The chain is built from TRBV20-1 and TRBJ2-7, with TRBD1 identical over 8 bases. With V trimmed by 3 bases and J by 1 base, 11 bases remained unmatched. The germline V gene has CDR1 DFQATT and CDR2 SNEGSKA (reference sequence). The length of the CDR3 is 16 residues. This chain's CDR3 is CSASVAADRGSYEQYF. The CDR3, as DNA: TGCAGTGCTAGTGTTGCCGCCGACAGGGGATCCTACGAGCAGTACTTC.

The V and J genes are TRBV3-1 (or the pseudogene TRBV3-2) and TRBJ1-1; possibly TRBD1 for D (6 bases). V was shortened by 6 bases and J by 13 bases, with 21 bases between the two germline ends. The CDR3 contains 13 residues. Germline V gives CDR1 LGHDT, CDR2 YNNKEL (reference sequence). The CDR3 nucleotides read TGTGCCAGCAGTCGAACGGAAGGGGGATTCGGTTTCTTT. This encodes CASSRTEGGFGFF.

J is TRBJ2-2 and V is TRBV24-1; the match to TRBD2 covers 14 bases. Germline-derived CDR1 and CDR2 are KGHDR and SFDVKD. The length of the CDR3 is 18 residues. Unmatched junction bases numbered 3, after V lost 3 bases and J lost 1 base. The CDR3 region has the DNA TGTGCCACCAGTGATCCGACTAGCGGGAGGGGGAACACCGGGGAGCTGTTTTTT. Amino acids: CATSDPTSGRGNTGELFF.

This chain links TRBV5-1 with TRBJ1-1; 7 nucleotides match TRBD1. J gave up 0 bases and V 0 bases, and 5 bases lay outside the gene matches. The CDR3 sequence is 16 residues long. Germline V gene lookup returns CDR1 SGHRS and CDR2 YFSETQ. This CDR3 is CASSLGGTVMNTEAFF. The CDR3 region has the DNA TGCGCCAGCAGCTTGGGGGGGACAGTCATGAACACTGAAGCTTTCTTT.

The rearrangement links TRBV4-1 to TRBJ2-1; 12 nucleotides line up with TRBD2. Losses at the gene ends were 3 bases for V and 3 bases for J; bases not matched to a gene: 3. CDR3 length: 16 residues. From germline, CDR1 is MGHRA and CDR2 YSYEKL. The CDR3: CASSHRLAGVYNEQFF. In DNA form, the CDR3 reads TGCGCCAGCAGCCATAGACTAGCGGGGGTCTACAATGAGCAGTTCTTC.

The DNA for the CDR3 is TGTGCCAGCAGTGAATGGACAGGGAAGACTGAAGCTTTCTTT. It encodes CASSEWTGKTEAFF. The chain has TRBV25-1 and TRBJ1-1, with 8 nucleotides matching TRBD1. Trimming at V came to 1 base and at J to 5 bases, leaving 3 bases not matched to a gene. Germline CDR1 and CDR2: MGHDK and SYGVNS. CDR3 length: 14 amino acids. Full variable domain (remainder filled in from reference TRBV25-1 and TRBJ1-1): EADIYQTPRYLVIGTGKKITLECSQTMGHDKMYWYQQDPGMELHLIHYSYGVNSTEKGDLSSESTVSRIRTEHFPLTLESARPSHTSQYLCASSEWTGKTEAFFGQGTRLTVV.

The rearrangement uses TRBV7-3 and TRBJ1-3; D is unclear. The CDR3 is 14 amino acids. CDR1 is SGHTA, CDR2 FQGTGA, per germline. V lost 5 bases to trimming and J lost 1 base, with 9 bases between them. For the CDR3, the DNA is TGTGCCAGCAGCCTAGATTCATCTGGAAACACCATATATTTT. Amino acid sequence: CASSLDSSGNTIYF.

The chain is built from TRBV10-3 and TRBJ2-7, with D unclear. CDR3 length: 10 amino acids. V lost 5 bases and J lost 6, with 5 bases in between. The V gene's germline CDR1 is ENHRY and CDR2 SYGVKD. CDR3 nucleotide sequence: TGTGCCATCAGTTCGGTCGAGCAGTACTTC. Translation: CAISSVEQYF.

The chain is built from TRBV28 and TRBJ2-1; the D gene is possibly TRBD2 (5 bases). Germline loops: CDR1 MDHEN, CDR2 SYDVKM. The CDR3 totals 18 residues. Trimming took 1 base from V and 2 from J, leaving 18 bases between them. The CDR3 DNA reads TGTGCCAGCAGTTTATACCCCCCCGAGGGTAACCCCTACAATGAGCAGTTCTTC. As protein: CASSLYPPEGNPYNEQFF. Combining the CDR3 with reference TRBV28 and TRBJ2-1 gives the whole variable domain DVKVTQSSRYLVKRTGEKVFLECVQDMDHENMFWYRQDPGLGLRLIYFSYDVKMKEKGDIPEGYSVSREKKERFSLILESASTNQTSMYLCASSLYPPEGNPYNEQFFGPGTRLTVL.

The chain joins TRBV28 to TRBJ2-1, with TRBD2 matching over 7 bases. The CDR3 sequence is 14 residues long. V dropped 4 bases and J dropped 4; count of bases not matched to a gene: 4. Per germline, CDR1 MDHEN and CDR2 SYDVKM. The CDR3: CASSSAGRYNEQFF. For the CDR3, the DNA is TGTGCCAGCAGTTCAGCGGGGAGGTACAATGAGCAGTTCTTC.

This chain joins TRBV9 and TRBJ2-1; 7 nucleotides agree with TRBD2. J was trimmed by 7 bases and V by 3 bases; bases with no gene match: 7. The germline V gene has CDR1 SGDLS and CDR2 YYNGEE. The CDR3 has 14 residues. As DNA, the CDR3 is TGTGCCAGCAGCGCCCTTACTAGCGTTAATGAGCAGTTCTTC. Translation: CASSALTSVNEQFF.

This clone is a singleton in its sample. The genes are TRBV7-3 and TRBJ1-1, with TRBD1 as a possible D gene (6 bases). The CDR3 runs to 13 residues. The V end was cut by 2 bases, the J end by 11 bases, with 15 bases between. The germline CDR1 and CDR2 sequences are SGHTA and FQGTGA. The CDR3 loop reads CASSLVGRGSAFF. As DNA, the CDR3 is TGTGCCAGCAGCTTAGTCGGCAGGGGATCGGCTTTCTTT.

This chain links TRBV5-1 with TRBJ2-3; 12 nucleotides match TRBD2. In germline, CDR1 is SGHRS, CDR2 YFSETQ. V was pared by 4 bases and J by 0 bases, with 3 bases of the junction left unmatched. The CDR3 sequence is 16 residues long. The CDR3 DNA follows: TGCGCCAGCAGCCTGGGGACTAGCGGGAGCACAGATACGCAGTATTTT. It specifies CASSLGTSGSTDTQYF.

The DNA for the CDR3 is TGTGCCAGCAGTTTAGCCGGGGGCAATCAGCCCCAGCATTTT. Its protein is CASSLAGGNQPQHF. The chain has TRBV28 and TRBJ1-5; D is unclear. The germline CDR1 and CDR2 sequences are MDHEN and SYDVKM. The CDR3 length is 14 residues. V gave up 2 bases and J gave up 2 bases, with 7 bases separating them.

The genes are TRBV6-5 and TRBJ1-1; a weak D match, TRBD1 (6 bases). Germline V gene lookup returns CDR1 MNHEY and CDR2 SVGAGI. The germline V and J ends were trimmed by 0 bases and 9 bases, with 14 bases remaining between them. This CDR3 region has 14 residues. CDR3 coding DNA: TGTGCCAGCAGTTACTCGAGGACAGACCCAAAAGCTTTCTTT. Encoded protein: CASSYSRTDPKAFF.

This clone appeared a single time. The gene calls are TRBV14 and TRBJ1-1; the D is unclear. Germline assignment: CDR1 SGHDN and CDR2 FVKESK. The CDR3 is 15 residues long. Deletions cut 0 bases from V and 5 bases from J, with 13 bases between. Written as DNA, the CDR3 is TGTGCCAGCAGCCAAGATGGAGGGATCGGGACTGAAGCTTTCTTT. Protein: CASSQDGGIGTEAFF.

The gene calls are TRBV7-2 and TRBJ1-2, with 7 bases identical to TRBD1. Unmatched junction bases numbered 8, after V lost 3 bases and J lost 7 bases. This CDR3 is 14 amino acids long. Germline V gene sequence: CDR1 SGHTA, CDR2 FQGNSA. The chain's CDR3 is CASSFLQGEGGYTF. CDR3 DNA: TGTGCCAGCAGCTTCCTCCAGGGGGAAGGTGGCTACACCTTC.